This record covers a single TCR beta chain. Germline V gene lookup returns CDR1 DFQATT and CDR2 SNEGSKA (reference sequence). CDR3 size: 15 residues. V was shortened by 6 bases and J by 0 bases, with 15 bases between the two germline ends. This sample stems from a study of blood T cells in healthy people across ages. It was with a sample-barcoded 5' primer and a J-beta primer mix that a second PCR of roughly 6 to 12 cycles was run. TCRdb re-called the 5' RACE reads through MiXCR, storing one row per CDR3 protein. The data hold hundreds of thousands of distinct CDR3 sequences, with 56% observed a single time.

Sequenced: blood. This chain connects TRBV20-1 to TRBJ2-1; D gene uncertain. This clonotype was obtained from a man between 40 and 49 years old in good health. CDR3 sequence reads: CSAKRQISSYNEQFF. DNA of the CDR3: TGCAGTGCCAAGAGGCAGATAAGCTCCTACAATGAGCAGTTCTTC.